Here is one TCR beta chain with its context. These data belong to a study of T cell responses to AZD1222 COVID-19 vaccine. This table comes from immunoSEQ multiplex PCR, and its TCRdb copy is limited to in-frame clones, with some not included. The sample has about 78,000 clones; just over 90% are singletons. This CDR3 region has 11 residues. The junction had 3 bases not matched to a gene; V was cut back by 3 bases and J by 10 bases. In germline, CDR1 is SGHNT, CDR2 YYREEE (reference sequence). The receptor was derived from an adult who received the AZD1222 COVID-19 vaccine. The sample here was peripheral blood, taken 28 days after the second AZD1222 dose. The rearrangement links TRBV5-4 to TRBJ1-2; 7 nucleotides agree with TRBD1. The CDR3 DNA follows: TGTGCCAGCAGCTGGGACAGAGTCTACACCTTC. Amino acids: CASSWDRVYTF.